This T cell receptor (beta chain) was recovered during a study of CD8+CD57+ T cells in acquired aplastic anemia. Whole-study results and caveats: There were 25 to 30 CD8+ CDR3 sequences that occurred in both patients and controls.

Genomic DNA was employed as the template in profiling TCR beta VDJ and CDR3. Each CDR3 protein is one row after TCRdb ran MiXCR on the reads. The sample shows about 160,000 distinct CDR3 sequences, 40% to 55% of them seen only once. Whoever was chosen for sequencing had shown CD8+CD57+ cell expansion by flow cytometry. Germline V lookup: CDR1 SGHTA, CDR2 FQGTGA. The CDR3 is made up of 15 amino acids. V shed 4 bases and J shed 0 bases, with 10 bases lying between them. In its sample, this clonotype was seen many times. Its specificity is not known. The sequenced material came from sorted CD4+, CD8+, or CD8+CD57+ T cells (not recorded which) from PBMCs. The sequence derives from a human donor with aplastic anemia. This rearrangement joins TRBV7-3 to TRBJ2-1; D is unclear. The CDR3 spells CASSSSASSYNEQFF. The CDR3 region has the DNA TGTGCCAGCAGCTCCAGCGCGAGCTCCTACAATGAGCAGTTCTTC. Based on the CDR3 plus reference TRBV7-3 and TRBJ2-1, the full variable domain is GAGVSQTPSNKVTEKGKYVELRCDPISGHTALYWYRQSLGQGPEFLIYFQGTGAADDSGLPNDRFFAVRPEGSVSTLKIQRTERGDSAVYLCASSSSASSYNEQFFGPGTRLTVL.